Reported below is one TCR beta chain. Its antigen is undetermined. MiXCR was run by TCRdb on the reads, yielding one entry per CDR3 protein. The sample contains hundreds of thousands of distinct CDR3 sequences, about 44% of which appear only once. After removal of 7 bases from V and 7 bases from J, the junction contained 12 bases not matched to a gene. Germline-derived CDR1 and CDR2 are LNHDA and SQIVND (reference sequence). This CDR3 is 16 amino acids long. This sample was taken from a study of T cell repertoires in cytomegalovirus infection. In the study overall: CMV epitopes used comprised recently identified HLA-C-restricted ones and well-studied HLA-B-restricted ones. In public TCR beta signatures, there were indications of both CMV infection and matching HLA type. Study observations and caveats: Across the ex vivo response, the dominant clonotypes were HLA-C-restricted CMV-specific TCR beta clonotypes.

The origin of this receptor is a human donor in good health (CMV status not recorded). Some clones in this sample may be carry-over from other donors' samples. The sample was cultured PBMCs, taken from culture after CMV antigen stimulation. The gene calls are TRBV19 and TRBJ2-2; 10 bases fit TRBD1. CDR3 nucleotide sequence: TGTGCCAGTATCGGACAGGGGGGCGGTCGTGGCGGGGAGCTGTTTTTT. Its translation: CASIGQGGGRGGELFF.